Presented here are 2 T cell receptor beta chains from one specimen sequenced in a study of early T cells in non-severe SARS-CoV-2 infection. TCRdb re-analysed the 5' RACE reads in MiXCR, keeping a single row per CDR3 protein. The table records 55,000 to 70,000 distinct CDR3 sequences, over 4.5% of them present only once. Sequencing input: whole blood. Receptors were obtained from an adult who was a healthcare worker with PCR-confirmed SARS-CoV-2 infection or an uninfected control (not recorded which).

The table lists this clonotype with a few counts. This chain links TRBV6-6 with TRBJ2-7; 7 bases match TRBD1. Germline lookup yields CDR1 MNHNY and CDR2 SVGAGI (reference sequence). J was trimmed by 3 bases and V by 8 bases; bases with no gene match: 4. The CDR3 has 12 amino acids. CDR3: CASSDRVYEQYF. CDR3 in DNA: TGTGCCAGCTCCGACAGGGTCTACGAGCAGTACTTC.

This clonotype was counted only a few times. The chain carries TRBV20-1 and TRBJ2-7; D gene uncertain. Germline CDR1 DFQATT, CDR2 SNEGSKA (reference sequence). The CDR3 has 15 amino acids. Trimming removed 3 bases at V and 2 bases at J, with 17 bases between. CDR3 in amino acids: CSASPYGSLAYEQYF. The CDR3 bases are TGCAGTGCTAGTCCCTACGGCAGCCTGGCCTACGAGCAGTACTTC.